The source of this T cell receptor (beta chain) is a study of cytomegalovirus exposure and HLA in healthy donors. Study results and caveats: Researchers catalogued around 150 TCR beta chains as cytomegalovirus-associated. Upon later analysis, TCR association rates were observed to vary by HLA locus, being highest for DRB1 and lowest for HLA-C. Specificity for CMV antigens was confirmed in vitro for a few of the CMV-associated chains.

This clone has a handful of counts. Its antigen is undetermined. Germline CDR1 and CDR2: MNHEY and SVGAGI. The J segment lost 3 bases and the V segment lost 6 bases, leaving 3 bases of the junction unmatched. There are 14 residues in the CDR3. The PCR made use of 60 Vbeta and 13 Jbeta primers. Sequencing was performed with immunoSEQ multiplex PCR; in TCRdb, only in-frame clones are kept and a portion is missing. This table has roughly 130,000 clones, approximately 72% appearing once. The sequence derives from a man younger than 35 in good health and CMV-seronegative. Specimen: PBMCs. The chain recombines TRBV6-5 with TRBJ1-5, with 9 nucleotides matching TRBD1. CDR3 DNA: TGTGCCAGCAGGGACAGGGGATACAATCAGCCCCAGCATTTT. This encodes CASRDRGYNQPQHF.